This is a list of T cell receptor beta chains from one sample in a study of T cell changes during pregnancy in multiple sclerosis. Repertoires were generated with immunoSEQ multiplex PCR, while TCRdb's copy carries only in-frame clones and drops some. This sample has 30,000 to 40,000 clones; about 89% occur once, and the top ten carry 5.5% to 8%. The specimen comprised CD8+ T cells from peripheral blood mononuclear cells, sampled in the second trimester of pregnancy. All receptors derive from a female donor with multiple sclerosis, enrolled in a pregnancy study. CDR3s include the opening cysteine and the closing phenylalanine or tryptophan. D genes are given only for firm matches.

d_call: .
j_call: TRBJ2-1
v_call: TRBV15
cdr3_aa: CATSDNSGGNNEQFF
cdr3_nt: TGTGCCACCAGCGATAACTCCGGGGGAAACAATGAGCAGTTCTTC

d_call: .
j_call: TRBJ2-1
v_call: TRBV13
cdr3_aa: CASSLGRNNEQFF
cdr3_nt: TGTGCCAGCAGCTTAGGGCGAAACAATGAGCAGTTCTTC

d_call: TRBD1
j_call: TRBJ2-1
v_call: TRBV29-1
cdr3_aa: CSVWDSINSYNEQFF
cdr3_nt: TGCAGCGTTTGGGACAGTATTAACTCCTACAATGAGCAGTTCTTC

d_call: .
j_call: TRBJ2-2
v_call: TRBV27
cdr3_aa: CASSLSRGNTGELFF
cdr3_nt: TGTGCCAGCAGTTTAAGCAGGGGGAACACCGGGGAGCTGTTTTTT

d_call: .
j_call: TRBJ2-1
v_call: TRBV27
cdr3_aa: CASSTGTRFNEQFF
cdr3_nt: TGTGCCAGCAGTACGGGAACCCGATTCAATGAGCAGTTCTTC

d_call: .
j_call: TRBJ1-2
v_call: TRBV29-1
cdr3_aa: CSVPGRSNYGYTF
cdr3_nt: TGCAGCGTCCCAGGGAGGTCTAACTATGGCTACACCTTC

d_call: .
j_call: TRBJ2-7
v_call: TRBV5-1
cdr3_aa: CASSSHYEQYF
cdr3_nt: TGCGCCAGCAGCTCACACTACGAGCAGTACTTC

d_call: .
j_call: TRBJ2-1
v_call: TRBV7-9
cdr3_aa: CASSSPNEIGGVYNEQFF
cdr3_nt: TGTGCCAGCAGCTCCCCCAATGAAATCGGCGGGGTTTACAATGAGCAGTTCTTC

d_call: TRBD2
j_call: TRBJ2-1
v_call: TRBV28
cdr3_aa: CASSSGRRGYNEQFF
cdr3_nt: TGTGCCAGCAGTAGCGGGAGGAGGGGATACAATGAGCAGTTCTTC

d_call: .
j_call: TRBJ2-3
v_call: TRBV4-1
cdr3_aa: CASSSGLVRGGADTQYF
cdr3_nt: TGCGCCAGCAGCTCAGGGCTAGTGCGAGGGGGGGCGGATACGCAGTATTTT

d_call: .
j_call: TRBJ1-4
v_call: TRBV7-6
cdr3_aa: CASSLEGREGDKEKLFF
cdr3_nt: TGTGCCAGCAGCTTAGAGGGCAGGGAAGGCGATAAGGAAAAACTGTTTTTT

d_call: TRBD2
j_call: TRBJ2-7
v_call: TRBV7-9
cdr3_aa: CASSSASGRTYEQYF
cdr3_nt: TGTGCCAGCAGCTCGGCTAGCGGGAGGACCTACGAGCAGTACTTC

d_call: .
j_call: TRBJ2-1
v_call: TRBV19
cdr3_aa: CASSIILSNEQFF
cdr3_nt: TGTGCCAGTAGTATTATTCTCAGTAATGAGCAGTTCTTC

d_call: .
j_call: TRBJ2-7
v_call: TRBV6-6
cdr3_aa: CAAGDYEQYF
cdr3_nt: TGTGCCGCTGGAGACTACGAGCAGTACTTC

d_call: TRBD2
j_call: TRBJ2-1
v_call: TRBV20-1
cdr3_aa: CSASYTSEQFF
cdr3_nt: TGCAGTGCTAGTTATACTAGCGAACAGTTCTTC

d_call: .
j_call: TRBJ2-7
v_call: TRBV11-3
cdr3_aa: CASSPPPLASRSYEQYF
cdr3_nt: TGTGCCAGCAGCCCCCCACCCTTAGCGAGCCGGTCCTACGAGCAGTACTTC

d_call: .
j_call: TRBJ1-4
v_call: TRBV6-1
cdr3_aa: CASSEVAEKLFF
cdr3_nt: TGTGCCAGCAGTGAGGTGGCTGAAAAACTGTTTTTT